This TCR beta chain was sequenced for a study of response to subunit inactivated influenza vaccine. TCRdb itself ran the RT-PCR reads through MiXCR, one entry per CDR3 protein. The sample comprises about 150,000 distinct CDR3 sequences, roughly 10% of which are singletons, and roughly 33% rests with the top ten. This clonotype came up a few times. This CDR3 has 16 residues. Trimming shortened V by 5 bases and J by 0 bases, and 13 bases separated the two germline ends. Germline CDR1 MNHNS, CDR2 SASEGT. Sequenced here: CD8+ T cells sorted from PBMCs, sampled less than 30 months after vaccination. The clonotype originates from a man aged 50-75 years who received an inactivated influenza vaccine. This sequence joins TRBV6-1 and TRBJ2-2; TRBD2 might be the D (5 bases). The DNA for the CDR3 is TGTGCCAGCAGTACGGGCCCGGGATCGAACACCGGGGAGCTGTTTTTT. This codes for CASSTGPGSNTGELFF.